The 30 T cell receptor beta chains given below trace back to one sample, sequenced in a study of cytomegalovirus exposure and HLA in healthy donors (dated by TCRdb to the late 2010s). The method behind the library was the immunoSEQ multiplex PCR assay. The multiplex PCR relied on a mix of 60 forward primers for TCR Vbeta segments and 13 reverse primers for TCR Jbeta segments. TCRdb took this table from immuneACCESS and kept in-frame rearrangements with V and J called. Such tables lack part of the clones; where checked against another copy, unresolved V genes explain under half of the gap, and the rest is unexplained. The sample table records 60,000 to 70,000 clones. Clones ranked in the top ten supply 15% to 20% of the sample. Sequenced input: PBMCs. The receptors stem from a boy aged 5-17 years in good health and CMV-seronegative.

The rearrangement links TRBV7-2 to TRBJ2-5, with 7 bases matching TRBD2. This CDR3 contains 15 residues. J was trimmed by 1 base and V by 3 bases; bases with no gene match: 5. CDR1 is SGHTA and CDR2 is FQGNSA in the germline V gene. The CDR3 sequence is CASSLAGEPQETQYF. CDR3 nucleotide sequence: TGTGCCAGCAGCTTGGCGGGGGAGCCCCAAGAGACCCAGTACTTC.

J is TRBJ1-2 and V is TRBV4-2; D call uncertain. The CDR3 consists of 14 residues. CDR1 is LGHNA, CDR2 YNFKEQ, per germline. V gave up 0 bases and J gave up 6 bases, with 11 bases separating them. CDR3 DNA sequence: TGTGCCAGCAGCCAAGATCAGAGGACTAATGGCTACACCTTC. It is translated as CASSQDQRTNGYTF.

The chain recombines TRBV9 with TRBJ1-1; TRBD1 matches 9 bases. Germline-derived CDR1 and CDR2 are SGDLS and YYNGEE. The CDR3 extends over 15 amino acids. With V trimmed by 4 bases and J by 5 bases, 9 bases remained unmatched. The CDR3 DNA sequence: TGTGCCAGCAGCCTTACAGGGGGCGCGTCAACTGAAGCTTTCTTT. Translated, it gives CASSLTGGASTEAFF.

This sequence joins TRBV5-4 and TRBJ2-7; 10 bases are shared with TRBD1. J gave up 6 bases and V 5 bases, and 5 bases lay outside the gene matches. There are 13 residues in the CDR3. Germline V gene data show CDR1 as SGHNT and CDR2 as YYREEE (reference sequence). The CDR3 region has the DNA TGTGCCAGCAGAGGGACAGGGGAAGGCGAGCAGTACTTC. As protein: CASRGTGEGEQYF. Full variable domain (outside the CDR3, taken from reference TRBV5-4 and TRBJ2-7): ETGVTQSPTHLIKTRGQQVTLRCSSQSGHNTVSWYQQALGQGPQFIFQYYREEENGRGNFPPRFSGLQFPNYSSELNVNALELDDSALYLCASRGTGEGEQYFGPGTRLTVT.

The genes are TRBV10-2 and TRBJ1-1; D gene unclear. V was shortened by 0 bases and J by 1 base, with 9 bases between the two germline ends. The CDR3 extends over 15 amino acids. Germline CDR1 is WSHSY and CDR2 is SAAADI. The CDR3 is CASSESLRGNTEAFF. The CDR3 bases are TGCGCCAGCAGTGAGTCTCTACGTGGGAACACTGAAGCTTTCTTT.

The V and J genes are TRBV5-1 and TRBJ2-2, with TRBD1 matching 10 bases. This CDR3 is built from 18 residues. The J segment lost 1 base and the V segment lost 4 bases, leaving 10 bases of the junction unmatched. Germline lookup yields CDR1 SGHRS and CDR2 YFSETQ. The CDR3 nucleotides are TGCGCCAGCAGCCACGAGGGACAGGGGATTTGGAACACCGGGGAGCTGTTTTTT. Protein sequence: CASSHEGQGIWNTGELFF.

V usage is TRBV18 and J usage is TRBJ1-1, with D perhaps matching TRBD1 (5 bases). The germline V gene encodes CDR1 KGHSH and CDR2 LQKENI. V gave up 3 bases and J gave up 5 bases, with 19 bases separating them. The CDR3 runs 16 residues. The CDR3 protein is CASSPDRAGSGTEAFF. Written as DNA, the CDR3 is TGTGCCAGCTCACCGGACCGGGCTGGCTCAGGGACTGAAGCTTTCTTT.

V usage is TRBV18 and J usage is TRBJ2-6; D possibly corresponds to TRBD1 (5 bases). CDR1 is KGHSH, CDR2 LQKENI, per germline. V shed 5 bases and J shed 5 bases, with 13 bases lying between them. The CDR3 sequence is 15 residues long. This CDR3 is CASSDPKGRANVLTF. DNA for the CDR3: TGTGCCAGCTCAGACCCAAAGGGGCGGGCCAACGTCCTGACTTTC.

The chain links TRBV6-5 to TRBJ2-7; 10 nucleotides align to TRBD1. Trimming removed 6 bases from V and 0 bases from J; junction bases left unmatched: 5. There are 15 residues in the CDR3. The germline CDR1 and CDR2 sequences are MNHEY and SVGAGI. CDR3 DNA: TGTGCCAGCAGCCGGGGACAGGGGATCTCCTACGAGCAGTACTTC. As protein: CASSRGQGISYEQYF.

The chain employs TRBV9 and TRBJ1-6, with 8 bases that match TRBD1. CDR1 is SGDLS and CDR2 is YYNGEE in the germline V gene. This CDR3 is built from 13 residues. The ends lost 4 bases at V and 8 bases at J; junction bases unmatched: 2. The CDR3 sequence is CASSQDRDSPLHF. The DNA for the CDR3 is TGTGCCAGCAGCCAGGACAGGGATTCACCCCTCCACTTT.

V is TRBV27 and J is TRBJ1-4; perhaps TRBD1 as D (6 bases). The germline V gene encodes CDR1 MNHEY and CDR2 SMNVEV (reference sequence). V dropped 5 bases and J dropped 11 bases, with 18 bases sitting between them. This CDR3 comprises 14 residues. CDR3 amino acids: CASSVGGQGAKLFF. The CDR3 DNA is TGTGCCAGCAGTGTGGGGGGGCAAGGGGCGAAACTGTTTTTT.

V and J are TRBV7-9 and TRBJ2-3, with unresolved D. Germline CDR1 reads SEHNR; CDR2 reads FQNEAQ (reference sequence). The V end was cut by 1 base, the J end by 1 base, with 12 bases between. The CDR3 runs 16 residues. CDR3: CASSLGLGTGTDTQYF. The CDR3 DNA follows: TGTGCCAGCAGCTTAGGGTTGGGTACAGGCACAGATACGCAGTATTTT.

The CDR3, as DNA: TGCGCCAGCAGCCAAGGGCAGGGCCCCTTCTACGAGCAGTACTTC. Encoded protein: CASSQGQGPFYEQYF. The rearrangement uses TRBV4-1 and TRBJ2-7; weak D call: TRBD1 (5 bases). The CDR3 is 15 amino acids. Germline V CDR1 and CDR2: MGHRA, YSYEKL. V gave up 1 base and J gave up 3 bases, with 13 bases separating them.

The V call is TRBV10-3, the J call TRBJ1-1; 10 nucleotides line up with TRBD1. The germline V gene has CDR1 ENHRY and CDR2 SYGVKD. V lost 4 bases to trimming and J lost 5 bases; unmatched junction nucleotides: 10. The CDR3 length is 16 residues. The CDR3: CAISGRDRGLSTEAFF. CDR3 sequence (DNA): TGTGCCATCAGTGGGAGGGACAGGGGTTTATCTACTGAAGCTTTCTTT.

The V call is TRBV7-2, the J call TRBJ2-1, with D uncertain. V shed 5 bases and J shed 1 base, with 15 bases lying between them. Per the germline V gene, CDR1 is SGHTA and CDR2 is FQGNSA. This CDR3 is built from 16 residues. CDR3 in DNA: TGTGCCAGCAGCCCAGACTTAATGACTTCCTACAATGAGCAGTTCTTC. Protein sequence: CASSPDLMTSYNEQFF.

DNA of the CDR3: TGTGCCAGCAGCCCCCGGACGAGGGCGAGTGAGACCCAGTACTTC. This encodes CASSPRTRASETQYF. The rearrangement links TRBV11-2 to TRBJ2-5; perhaps TRBD2 as D (5 bases). The germline V gene has CDR1 SGHAT and CDR2 FQNNGV. V gave up 5 bases and J gave up 5 bases, with 18 bases separating them. This CDR3 has 15 residues.

About this clone itself: A junction end diverges from the germline sequence, so it may reflect a read error. The rearrangement links TRBV2 to TRBJ1-2, with D perhaps TRBD1 (5 bases). CDR1 is SNHLY and CDR2 is FYNNEI in the germline V gene. The CDR3 contains 12 residues. The CDR3 DNA is TGTGCCAGCAGTCCTCAGGAGCGGGGCTACAACTTC. It yields the protein CASSPQERGYNF.

The chain is built from TRBV6-5 and TRBJ2-3; 8 bases are shared with TRBD2. Germline CDR1 is MNHEY and CDR2 is SVGAGI. With 6 bases clipped from V and 5 bases from J, the junction kept 10 bases outside the gene matches. The CDR3 consists of 15 residues. CDR3 protein: CASRKRTGGVDTQYF. The CDR3 coding sequence is TGTGCCAGCAGGAAGAGGACGGGGGGGGTAGATACGCAGTATTTT.

The V and J genes are TRBV2 and TRBJ1-1, with 7 bases lining up with TRBD1. Germline trimming cut 7 bases from V and 2 bases from J; bases unmatched to any gene: 7. This CDR3 is 14 amino acids long. In germline, CDR1 is SNHLY, CDR2 FYNNEI. This CDR3 is CASNRDSPNTEAFF. DNA of the CDR3: TGTGCCAGCAATAGGGACAGTCCCAACACTGAAGCTTTCTTT.

V gene TRBV5-4 combines with J gene TRBJ2-1, with 10 bases that match TRBD2. CDR1 and CDR2 (germline): SGHNT, YYREEE (reference sequence). This CDR3 spans 17 amino acids. V gave up 4 bases and J gave up 2 bases; unmatched junction bases: 9. CDR3 sequence (DNA): TGTGCCAGCAGCCCTTTGCCGGGACTAGCGACCTACAATGAGCAGTTCTTC. The encoded protein is CASSPLPGLATYNEQFF.

The gene calls are TRBV30 and TRBJ2-5, with D possibly matching TRBD2 (6 bases). The better agreement between TRBJ2-7 and the DNA end casts doubt on the J call. This CDR3 has 12 residues. Germline assignment: CDR1 GTSNPN and CDR2 SVGIG (reference sequence). CDR3 sequence: CAWTSSGYEQYF. The DNA of the CDR3 is TGTGCCTGGACCTCAAGCGGGTACGAGCAGTACTTC.

The chain carries TRBV30 and TRBJ1-2; no clear D. V lost 0 bases, J lost 5 bases, and 13 bases lay in between. The CDR3 covers 14 residues. CDR1 is GTSNPN, CDR2 SVGIG, per germline (reference sequence). The CDR3 DNA reads TGTGCCTGGAGTGTACAACCGGAGAGATATGGCTACACCTTC. Its protein product is CAWSVQPERYGYTF. Full variable domain (remainder filled in from reference TRBV30 and TRBJ1-2): SQTIHQWPATLVQPVGSPLSLECTVEGTSNPNLYWYRQAAGRGLQLLFYSVGIGQISSEVPQNLSASRPQDRQFILSSKKLLLSDSGFYLCAWSVQPERYGYTFGSGTRLTVV.

The chain employs TRBV5-1 and TRBJ1-4; 7 bases are a match to TRBD1. J gave up 4 bases and V 1 base, and 4 bases lay outside the gene matches. The CDR3 is 15 residues long. Germline V lookup: CDR1 SGHRS, CDR2 YFSETQ. The CDR3 region is CASSLSGTVNEKLFF. CDR3 DNA sequence: TGCGCCAGCAGCTTGTCAGGGACAGTTAATGAAAAACTGTTTTTT. The variable domain in full, completed from reference TRBV5-1 and TRBJ1-4, reads KAGVTQTPRYLIKTRGQQVTLSCSPISGHRSVSWYQQTPGQGLQFLFEYFSETQRNKGNFPGRFSGRQFSNSRSEMNVSTLELGDSALYLCASSLSGTVNEKLFFGSGTQLSVL.

This chain joins TRBV6-4 and TRBJ1-6; 7 bases fit TRBD1. The CDR3 spans 16 residues. CDR1 is MRHNA and CDR2 is SNTAGT in the germline V gene. The junction had 6 bases not matched to a gene; V was cut back by 0 bases and J by 7 bases. CDR3 in amino acids: CASSDSVQGKNSPLHF. The DNA for the CDR3 is TGTGCCAGCAGTGACTCGGTACAGGGGAAGAATTCACCCCTCCACTTT.

The DNA for the CDR3 is TGCGCCAGCAGCCGTCAGGGGGGAAACGAAAAACTGTTTTTT. It yields the protein CASSRQGGNEKLFF. The chain carries TRBV5-1 and TRBJ1-4; 7 nucleotides match TRBD1. The CDR3 extends over 14 amino acids. Germline assignment: CDR1 SGHRS and CDR2 YFSETQ. Germline trimming cut 4 bases from V and 8 bases from J; bases unmatched to any gene: 8.

The chain joins TRBV7-3 to TRBJ2-5, with D maybe TRBD2 (5 bases). V was trimmed by 2 bases and J by 4 bases, leaving 8 bases between them. CDR3 length: 13 amino acids. Germline lookup yields CDR1 SGHTA and CDR2 FQGTGA. The CDR3 region has the DNA TGTGCCAGCAGCTTATTCGAGGGAGAGACCCAGTACTTC. Encoded protein: CASSLFEGETQYF. Full variable domain (rest looked up from reference TRBV7-3 and TRBJ2-5): GAGVSQTPSNKVTEKGKYVELRCDPISGHTALYWYRQSLGQGPEFLIYFQGTGAADDSGLPNDRFFAVRPEGSVSTLKIQRTERGDSAVYLCASSLFEGETQYFGPGTRLLVL.

The chain is built from TRBV5-8 and TRBJ2-5, with TRBD1 identical over 8 bases. CDR1 SGHTS and CDR2 YDEGEE come from the germline V gene. The V segment lost 0 bases and the J segment 4 bases; nucleotides outside the gene matches: 2. This CDR3 contains 14 residues. The CDR3 nucleotides are TGTGCCAGCAGCTTGGGGACAGGGAGAGAGACCCAGTACTTC. Its translation is CASSLGTGRETQYF.

The chain combines TRBV5-1 with TRBJ2-1; D possibly corresponds to TRBD2 (6 bases). CDR1 is SGHRS, CDR2 YFSETQ, per germline. The CDR3 loop spans 15 amino acids. The germline V and J ends were trimmed by 2 bases and 0 bases, with 9 bases remaining between them. In nucleotides, the CDR3 is TGCGCCAGCAGCTTTGGGGGGAACTCCTACAATGAGCAGTTCTTC. It is translated as CASSFGGNSYNEQFF.

This chain uses TRBV5-4 with TRBJ2-3; 16 nucleotides align to TRBD2. With 7 bases clipped from V and 1 base from J, the junction kept 12 bases outside the gene matches. Germline V gene data show CDR1 as SGHNT and CDR2 as YYREEE (reference sequence). This CDR3 has 19 residues. CDR3 amino acids: CASRGTSGRGMLGTDTQYF. In DNA form, the CDR3 reads TGTGCCAGCCGCGGGACTAGCGGGAGGGGAATGTTGGGCACAGATACGCAGTATTTT.

The chain joins TRBV6-5 to TRBJ1-2, with 10 bases identical to TRBD1. After removal of 6 bases from V and 4 bases from J, the junction contained 5 bases not matched to a gene. Germline CDR1 and CDR2: MNHEY and SVGAGI. This CDR3 is 14 amino acids long. This chain's CDR3 is CASSRTGGIYGYTF. The CDR3 nucleotides read TGTGCCAGCAGCCGGACAGGGGGAATCTATGGCTACACCTTC.